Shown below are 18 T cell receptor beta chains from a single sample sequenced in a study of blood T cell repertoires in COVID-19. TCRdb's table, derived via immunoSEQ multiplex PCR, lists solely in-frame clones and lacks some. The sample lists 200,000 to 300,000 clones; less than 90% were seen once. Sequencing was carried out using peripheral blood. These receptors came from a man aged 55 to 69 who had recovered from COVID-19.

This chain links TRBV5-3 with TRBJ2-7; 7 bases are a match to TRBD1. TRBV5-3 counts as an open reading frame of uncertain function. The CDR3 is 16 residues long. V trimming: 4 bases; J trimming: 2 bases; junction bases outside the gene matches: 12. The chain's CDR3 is CARSDWDRQLTYEQYF. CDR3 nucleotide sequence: TGTGCCAGAAGCGACTGGGACAGACAACTGACCTACGAGCAGTACTTC.

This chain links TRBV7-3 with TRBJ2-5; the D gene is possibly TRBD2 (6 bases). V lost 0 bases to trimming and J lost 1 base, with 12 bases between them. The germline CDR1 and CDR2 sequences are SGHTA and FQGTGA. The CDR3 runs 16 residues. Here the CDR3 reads CASSLTGGYPQETQYF. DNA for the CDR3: TGTGCCAGCAGCTTAACTGGGGGGTACCCCCAAGAGACCCAGTACTTC.

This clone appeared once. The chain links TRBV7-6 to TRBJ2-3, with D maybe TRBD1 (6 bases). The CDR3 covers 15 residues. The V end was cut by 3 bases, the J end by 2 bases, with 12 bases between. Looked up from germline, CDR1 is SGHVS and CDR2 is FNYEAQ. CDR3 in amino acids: CASSFGQSFTDTQYF. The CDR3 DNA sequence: TGTGCCAGCAGCTTCGGACAGAGTTTCACAGATACGCAGTATTTT.

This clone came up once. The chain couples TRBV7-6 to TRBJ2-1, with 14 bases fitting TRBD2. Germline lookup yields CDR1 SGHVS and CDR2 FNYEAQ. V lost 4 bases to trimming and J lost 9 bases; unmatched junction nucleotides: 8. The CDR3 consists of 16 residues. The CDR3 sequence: CASSYRLAGGHGEQFF. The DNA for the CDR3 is TGTGCCAGCAGCTACAGACTAGCGGGGGGGCATGGTGAGCAGTTCTTC.

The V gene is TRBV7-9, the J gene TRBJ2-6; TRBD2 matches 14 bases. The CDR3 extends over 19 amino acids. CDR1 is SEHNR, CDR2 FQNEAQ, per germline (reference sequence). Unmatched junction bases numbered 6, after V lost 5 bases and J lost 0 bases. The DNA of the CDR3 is TGTGCCAGCAGCCGGACTAGCGGGGGGTCCCACTCTGGGGCCAACGTCCTGACTTTC. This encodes CASSRTSGGSHSGANVLTF.

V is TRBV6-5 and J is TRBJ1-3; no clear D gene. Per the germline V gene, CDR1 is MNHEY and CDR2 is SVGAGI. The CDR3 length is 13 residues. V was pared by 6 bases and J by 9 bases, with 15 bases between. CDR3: CASSLVPYSTIYF. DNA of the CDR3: TGTGCCAGCAGCCTTGTCCCCTATAGCACCATATATTTT.

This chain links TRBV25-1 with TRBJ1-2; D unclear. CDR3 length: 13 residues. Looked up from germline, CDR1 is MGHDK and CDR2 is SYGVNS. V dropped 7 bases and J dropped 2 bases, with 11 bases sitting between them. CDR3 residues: CASKNTENYGYTF. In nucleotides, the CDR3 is TGTGCCAGCAAGAATACAGAGAACTATGGCTACACCTTC.

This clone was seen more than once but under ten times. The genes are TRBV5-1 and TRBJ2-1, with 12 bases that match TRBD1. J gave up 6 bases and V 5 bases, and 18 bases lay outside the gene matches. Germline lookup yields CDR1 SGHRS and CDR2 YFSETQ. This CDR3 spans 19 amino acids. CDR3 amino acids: CASSREGQGALRLRNEQFF. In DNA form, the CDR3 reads TGCGCCAGCAGTCGCGAGGGACAGGGGGCCTTGAGGTTGCGCAATGAGCAGTTCTTC.

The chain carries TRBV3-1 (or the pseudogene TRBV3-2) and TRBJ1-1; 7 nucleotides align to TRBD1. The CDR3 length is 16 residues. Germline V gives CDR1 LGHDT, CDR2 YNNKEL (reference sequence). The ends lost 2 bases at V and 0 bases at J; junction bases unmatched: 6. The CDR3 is CASSQIGGAVNTEAFF. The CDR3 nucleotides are TGTGCCAGCAGCCAAATAGGGGGCGCGGTGAACACTGAAGCTTTCTTT.

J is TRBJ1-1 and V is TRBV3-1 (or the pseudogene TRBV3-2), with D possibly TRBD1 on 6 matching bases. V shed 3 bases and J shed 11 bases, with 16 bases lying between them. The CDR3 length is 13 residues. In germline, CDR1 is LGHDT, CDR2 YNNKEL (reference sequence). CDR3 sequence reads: CASSQKPGQMAFF. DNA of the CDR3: TGTGCCAGCAGCCAGAAACCGGGACAAATGGCTTTCTTT.

In DNA, the CDR3 is TGTGCCAGCAGTTACCTACAGGGAAATGAGCAGTTCTTC. Its protein product is CASSYLQGNEQFF. This rearrangement joins TRBV7-3 to TRBJ2-1; D may be TRBD1 (6 bases). V dropped 6 bases and J dropped 7 bases, with 13 bases sitting between them. The CDR3 loop spans 13 amino acids. CDR1 and CDR2 from the germline V gene are SGHTA and FQGTGA.

In nucleotides, the CDR3 is TGTGCCAGCAGTTACTCCCCGGGGCGGGGGGCCAGGGAGACCCAGTACTTC. It is translated as CASSYSPGRGARETQYF. The V gene is TRBV6-2 or TRBV6-3, the J gene TRBJ2-5; 8 bases align to TRBD2. CDR1 and CDR2 (germline): MNHEY, SVGEGT. V lost 0 bases and J lost 5; bases outside the gene matches: 11. CDR3 size: 17 residues.

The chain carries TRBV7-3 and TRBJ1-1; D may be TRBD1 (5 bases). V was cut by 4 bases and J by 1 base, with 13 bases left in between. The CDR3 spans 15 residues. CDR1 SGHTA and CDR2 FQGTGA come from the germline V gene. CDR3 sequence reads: CASSSGELRNTEAFF. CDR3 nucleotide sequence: TGTGCCAGCAGCTCGGGGGAGCTTCGGAACACTGAAGCTTTCTTT.

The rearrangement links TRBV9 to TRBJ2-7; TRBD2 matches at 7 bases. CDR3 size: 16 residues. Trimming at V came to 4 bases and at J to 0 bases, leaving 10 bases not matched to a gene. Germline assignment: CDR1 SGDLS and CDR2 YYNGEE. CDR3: CASSLPTAGSSYEQYF. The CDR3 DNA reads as TGTGCCAGCAGCCTCCCGACAGCGGGGAGCTCCTACGAGCAGTACTTC.

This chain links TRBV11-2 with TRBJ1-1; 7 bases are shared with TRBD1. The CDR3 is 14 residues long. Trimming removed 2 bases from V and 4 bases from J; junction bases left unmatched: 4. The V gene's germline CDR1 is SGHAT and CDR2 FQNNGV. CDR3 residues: CASSLSRGTTEAFF. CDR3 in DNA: TGTGCCAGCAGCTTATCCAGGGGGACCACTGAAGCTTTCTTT.

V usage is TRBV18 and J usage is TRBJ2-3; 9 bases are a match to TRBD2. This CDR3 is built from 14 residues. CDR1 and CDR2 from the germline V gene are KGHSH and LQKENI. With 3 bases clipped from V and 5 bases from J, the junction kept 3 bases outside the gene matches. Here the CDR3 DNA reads TGTGCCAGCTCACCTAGCGGGGGATTAGATACGCAGTATTTT. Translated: CASSPSGGLDTQYF.

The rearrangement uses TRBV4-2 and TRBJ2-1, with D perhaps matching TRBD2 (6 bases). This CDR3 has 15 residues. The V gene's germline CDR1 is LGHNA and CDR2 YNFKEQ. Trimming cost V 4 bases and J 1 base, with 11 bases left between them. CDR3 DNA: TGTGCCAGCAGCCCCCGGACTATTTCCTACAATGAGCAGTTCTTC. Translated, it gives CASSPRTISYNEQFF.

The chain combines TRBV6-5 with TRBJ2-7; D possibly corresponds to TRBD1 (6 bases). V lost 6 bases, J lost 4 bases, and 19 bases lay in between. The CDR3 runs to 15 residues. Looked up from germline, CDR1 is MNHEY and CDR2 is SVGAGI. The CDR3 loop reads CASRGRDTGLYEQYF. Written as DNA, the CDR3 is TGTGCCAGCAGGGGCCGGGACACGGGATTGTACGAGCAGTACTTC.